A selection of T cell receptor beta chains follows, all from one sample in a study of T cells in Graves' hyperthyroidism and ophthalmopathy. TCRdb passed the multiplex PCR reads through MiXCR, listing each CDR3 protein once. The data show hundreds of thousands of distinct CDR3 sequences, with roughly 21% seen just once and roughly 50% held by the top ten. The sequencing input was blood. The receptors originated from a man between 40 and 49 years old with Graves' ophthalmopathy. Both conserved end residues are part of each CDR3. The D gene is left open where the match is weak. Clone size is given for some rows only: seen once, a few or many times, or a class if the clone is expanded.

V gene	J gene	clone size	D gene	CDR3 protein	CDR3 DNA
TRBV5-1	TRBJ2-1	few	-	CASSLRDALNEQFF	TGCGCCAGCAGCTTGAGGGACGCGTTAAATGAGCAGTTCTTC
TRBV18	TRBJ2-7	-	-	CATAKGGTASSYEQYF	TGTGCCACCGCAAAGGGGGGGACAGCGTCTTCCTACGAGCAGTACTTC
TRBV7-6	TRBJ2-3	-	TRBD2	CASSLGRGTSGIPWGDTQYF	TGTGCCAGCAGCTTAGGCCGAGGGACTAGCGGCATCCCTTGGGGGGATACGCAGTATTTT
TRBV6-1	TRBJ2-5	many	TRBD2	CASSYSPSGSVLETQYF	TGTGCCAGCAGTTATTCCCCTAGCGGGAGTGTCTTAGAGACCCAGTACTTC
TRBV2	TRBJ2-2	many	-	CAIPRSTSGYTGELFF	TGTGCCATCCCCCGGTCGACGTCGGGGTACACCGGGGAGCTGTTTTTT
TRBV7-9	TRBJ2-1	-	-	CASSPRQASSYNEQFF	TGTGCCAGCAGCCCACGACAGGCTAGCTCCTACAATGAGCAGTTCTTC
TRBV7-6	TRBJ2-7	-	-	CASSLQEGSYEQCF	TGTGCCAGCAGCCTCCAGGAAGGGTCCTACGAGCAGTGCTTC
TRBV7-2	TRBJ2-3	many	TRBD2	CASSLLAGREDTQYF	TGTGCCAGCAGCTTACTAGCGGGCCGTGAAGATACGCAGTATTTT
TRBV4-3	TRBJ2-7	-	-	CASSQGDKVSDEQYF	TGCGCCAGCAGCCAAGGGGACAAGGTTTCGGACGAGCAGTACTTC
TRBV30	TRBJ2-5	-	-	CAWSGAEDRTQYF	TGTGCCTGGAGTGGTGCCGAGGATAGGACCCAGTACTTC
TRBV28	TRBJ2-7	many	TRBD1	CASSLPGDRAVQNYEQYF	TGTGCCAGCAGTCTTCCGGGGGACAGGGCGGTGCAAAACTACGAGCAGTACTTC
TRBV6-1	TRBJ1-5	many	-	CASSDNPGSNQPQHF	TGTGCCAGCAGTGACAATCCGGGCAGCAATCAGCCCCAGCATTTT
TRBV19	TRBJ2-6	few	-	CASSTSRGTGANVLTF	TGTGCCAGTAGTACATCCCGGGGAACTGGGGCCAACGTCCTGACTTTC
TRBV25-1	TRBJ1-2	-	-	CASSESGGYGYTF	TGTGCCAGCAGTGAATCCGGGGGCTATGGCTACACCTTC
TRBV12-3/TRBV12-4	TRBJ2-2	few	-	CASSFSWDTGELFF	TGTGCCAGCAGTTTCAGTTGGGACACCGGGGAGCTGTTTTTT
TRBV10-3	TRBJ2-1	-	TRBD2	CAITREIRGDEQFF	TGTGCCATCACGCGAGAAATACGGGGGGATGAGCAGTTCTTC
TRBV3-1	TRBJ1-6	-	-	CASSQGAGAQSPLHF	TGTGCCAGCAGCCAAGGTGCAGGGGCCCAGTCACCCCTCCACTTT
TRBV24-1	TRBJ2-2	few	-	CATSDFGLLGGETGELFF	TGTGCCACCAGTGATTTTGGACTGCTGGGCGGGGAAACCGGGGAGCTGTTTTTT
TRBV28	TRBJ1-5	many	-	CASSSYLGLFGGGGNQPQHF	TGTGCCAGCAGTTCTTATCTAGGGCTTTTCGGGGGAGGTGGCAATCAGCCCCAGCATTTT
TRBV3-1	TRBJ1-3	few	TRBD1	CASSRMTGGGNTIYF	TGTGCCAGCAGCCGAATGACAGGGGGGGGAAACACCATATATTTT
TRBV11-2	TRBJ2-2	many	-	CASSSLTGRGHGGELFF	TGTGCCAGCAGCTCCCTGACAGGGCGGGGGCATGGCGGGGAGCTGTTTTTT
TRBV12-5	TRBJ2-1	-	-	CASGVSNEQFF	TGTGCTAGTGGTGTGTCCAATGAGCAGTTCTTC
TRBV6-2/TRBV6-3	TRBJ2-2	-	TRBD1	CASSSRNRGRFTGELFF	TGTGCCAGCTCTTCTCGGAACAGGGGGCGCTTCACCGGGGAGCTGTTTTTT
TRBV4-1	TRBJ2-7	many	-	CASSPHGGYEQYF	TGCGCCAGCAGCCCTCATGGGGGCTACGAGCAGTACTTC
TRBV20-1	TRBJ2-3	-	-	CSARDPGTLDTQYF	TGCAGTGCTAGAGATCCTGGGACATTAGATACGCAGTATTTT
TRBV7-9	TRBJ2-7	-	-	CASSFPTEGTYEQYF	TGTGCCAGCAGCTTTCCGACAGAGGGTACCTACGAGCAGTACTTC
TRBV18	TRBJ2-1	-	-	CASSPRSRSGLAGAEQFF	TGTGCCAGCTCACCACGGAGTAGGTCAGGGCTAGCTGGGGCTGAGCAGTTCTTC
TRBV20-1	TRBJ2-7	-	TRBD2	CSASVSFTAGVSYEQYF	TGCAGTGCTAGTGTGTCCTTTACAGCGGGGGTCTCCTACGAGCAGTACTTC
TRBV5-1	TRBJ1-5	many	-	CASSLGGVGNQPQHF	TGCGCCAGCAGCTTGGGAGGGGTGGGCAATCAGCCCCAGCATTTT
TRBV10-3	TRBJ2-5	few	TRBD2	CAIGLAGRQETQYF	TGTGCCATCGGGCTAGCGGGTAGACAAGAGACCCAGTACTTC
TRBV9	TRBJ2-4	-	TRBD1	CASSVAGTGANIQYF	TGTGCCAGCAGCGTAGCTGGGACAGGGGCAAACATTCAGTACTTC
TRBV15	TRBJ2-5	-	-	CATSRDLYSPGTQYF	TGTGCCACCAGCAGAGATTTGTATTCCCCAGGGACCCAGTACTTC
TRBV4-3	TRBJ2-6	-	-	CASSQEKGTGANVLTF	TGCGCCAGCAGCCAAGAAAAGGGGACTGGGGCCAACGTCCTGACTTTC
TRBV10-3	TRBJ2-3	-	-	CAISGEGPGPRGYF	TGTGCCATCAGTGGGGAAGGGCCAGGGCCGCGGGGGTATTTT
TRBV18	TRBJ2-1	-	-	CASPPPAAYNEQFF	TGTGCCAGCCCACCACCGGCAGCTTACAATGAGCAGTTCTTC
TRBV20-1	TRBJ2-7	-	TRBD2	CSARDKKRDFYEQYF	TGCAGTGCTAGAGATAAGAAGCGGGATTTCTACGAGCAGTACTTC
TRBV28	TRBJ2-6	-	-	CASSFNWANVLTF	TGTGCCAGCAGTTTCAATTGGGCCAACGTCCTGACTTTC
TRBV20-1	TRBJ2-4	-	TRBD2	CSAKREGPAKNIQYF	TGCAGTGCTAAGCGGGAGGGCCCGGCCAAAAACATTCAGTACTTC
TRBV12-3/TRBV12-4	TRBJ2-3	many	-	CASSLWGSRTDTQYF	TGTGCCAGCAGTTTATGGGGGTCTCGCACAGATACGCAGTATTTT
TRBV6-1	TRBJ2-3	-	-	CAGRLGNTDTQYF	TGTGCCGGGCGACTAGGAAACACAGATACGCAGTATTTT
TRBV27	TRBJ2-3	few	-	CASSRGEGGRQYF	TGTGCCAGCAGTCGCGGAGAAGGGGGTAGGCAGTATTTT
TRBV7-3	TRBJ2-1	-	TRBD1	CASSSRDSAFYNEQFF	TGTGCCAGCAGCTCAAGGGACAGTGCTTTTTACAATGAGCAGTTCTTC
TRBV7-9	TRBJ2-1	-	TRBD2	CASSHPGGIQFF	TGTGCCAGCAGCCACCCCGGGGGGATCCAGTTCTTC
TRBV4-1	TRBJ2-7	-	TRBD2	CASSQDKLALYEQYF	TGCGCCAGCAGCCAAGATAAACTAGCGCTCTACGAGCAGTACTTC
TRBV14	TRBJ2-1	-	-	CASSQGGLRQFF	TGTGCCAGCAGCCAAGGGGGATTGAGGCAGTTCTTC
TRBV20-1	TRBJ1-6	-	-	CSARDRTQGPNSPLHF	TGCAGTGCTAGAGATCGGACGCAGGGACCCAATTCACCCCTCCACTTT
TRBV15	TRBJ2-5	-	TRBD1	CATSRHRQGAETQYF	TGTGCCACCAGCAGACATCGACAGGGGGCAGAGACCCAGTACTTC